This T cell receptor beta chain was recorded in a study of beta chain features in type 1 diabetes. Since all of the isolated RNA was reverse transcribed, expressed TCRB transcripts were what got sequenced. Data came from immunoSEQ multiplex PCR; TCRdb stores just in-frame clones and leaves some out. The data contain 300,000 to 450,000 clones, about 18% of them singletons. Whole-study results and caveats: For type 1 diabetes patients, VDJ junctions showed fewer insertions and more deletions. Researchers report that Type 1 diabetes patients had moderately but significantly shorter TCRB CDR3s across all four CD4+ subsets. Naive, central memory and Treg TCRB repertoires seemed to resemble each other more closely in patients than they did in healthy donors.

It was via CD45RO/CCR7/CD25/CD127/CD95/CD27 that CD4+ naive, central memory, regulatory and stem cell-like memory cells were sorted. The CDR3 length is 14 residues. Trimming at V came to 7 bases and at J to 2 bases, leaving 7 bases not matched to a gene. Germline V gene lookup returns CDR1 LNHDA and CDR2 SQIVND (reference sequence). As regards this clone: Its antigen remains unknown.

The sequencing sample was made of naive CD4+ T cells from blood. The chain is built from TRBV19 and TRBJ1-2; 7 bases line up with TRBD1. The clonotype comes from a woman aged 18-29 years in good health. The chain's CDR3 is CASTATGRNYGYTF. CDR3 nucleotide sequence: TGTGCCAGTACTGCGACAGGGAGGAACTATGGCTACACCTTC.